Listed here are 4 T cell receptor beta chains from one sample, sequenced in a study of OX40 agonist ivuxolimab in advanced cancers. The library was generated by the immunoSEQ multiplex PCR assay. TCRdb carries this immuneACCESS record with in-frame sequences only. Its versions omit some clonotypes, under half of them owing to an unresolved V gene in the studies checked, with the rest unexplained. The sample profile shows about 98,000 clones; around nine tenths of them were found once. The ten most abundant clones make up 0.45% to 0.55% of the sample. Here the sequenced sample was CD4+ or CD8+ T cells sorted from blood, taken in a trial of the OX40 agonist ivuxolimab. The receptor source for this set is an adult with an advanced solid tumor such as melanoma, head and neck, liver or kidney cancer.

The chain carries TRBV18 and TRBJ1-1, with 7 bases fitting TRBD1. From germline, CDR1 is KGHSH and CDR2 LQKENI. Unmatched junction bases numbered 3, after V lost 4 bases and J lost 4 bases. The CDR3 covers 13 residues. The CDR3 spells CASSLEGATEAFF. The CDR3 DNA reads TGTGCCAGCTCACTGGAGGGGGCCACTGAAGCTTTCTTT.

This clone was found once. The chain couples TRBV12-5 to TRBJ1-2; D gene unclear. The V end was cut by 1 base, the J end by 10 bases, with 19 bases between. The CDR3 length is 15 residues. Germline V gene sequence: CDR1 LGHNT, CDR2 FRNRAP. The chain's CDR3 is CASGLAMEAFGTYTF. The CDR3 DNA follows: TGTGCTAGTGGTTTGGCCATGGAGGCATTTGGTACCTACACCTTC.

The gene calls are TRBV11-3 and TRBJ2-1; 8 bases match TRBD2. In germline, CDR1 is SGHNT, CDR2 YENEEA. CDR3 size: 14 residues. With 1 base clipped from V and 8 bases from J, the junction kept 4 bases outside the gene matches. The CDR3: CASSLVRGVHEQFF. CDR3 nucleotide sequence: TGTGCCAGCAGCTTAGTGCGGGGGGTGCATGAGCAGTTCTTC.

This chain connects TRBV19 to TRBJ2-2, with D possibly TRBD2 on 6 matching bases. The V gene lost 6 bases and the J gene lost 7 bases, with 18 bases spanning the gap. The CDR3 consists of 15 residues. CDR1 LNHDA and CDR2 SQIVND come from the germline V gene (reference sequence). CDR3 coding DNA: TGTGCCAGTAGCCTCCGGCTCCAGGAGGGCGGGGAGCTGTTTTTT. The encoded protein is CASSLRLQEGGELFF. The full variable domain, with the rest looked up from reference TRBV19 and TRBJ2-2, is DGGITQSPKYLFRKEGQNVTLSCEQNLNHDAMYWYRQDPGQGLRLIYYSQIVNDFQKGDIAEGYSVSREKKESFPLTVTSAQKNPTAFYLCASSLRLQEGGELFFGEGSRLTVL.